The 18 T cell receptor beta chains presented below share a single source sample, sequenced in a study of PD-1 blockade in classical Hodgkin lymphoma. The method was immunoSEQ multiplex PCR; TCRdb's version includes in-frame clones alone and lacks a portion of them. The sample contains 20,000 to 25,000 clones, roughly 80% of which appear only once. Sample time point: cycle 4 day 1 (C4D1), after five to seven weeks of nivolumab. After autologous stem cell transplantation all patients relapsed, and prior brentuximab vedotin exposure differed between cohorts. Isolation of CD4+ T cells from thawed PBMCs was performed by magnetic negative selection. This specimen was CD4+ T cells from blood, taken before the fourth cycle of nivolumab. The receptor source for this set is a human donor with classical Hodgkin lymphoma.

The chain combines TRBV30 with TRBJ2-6; D tentatively fits TRBD1 or TRBD2 (6 bases each). The CDR3 totals 16 residues. V lost 1 base and J lost 0, with 10 bases in between. Germline CDR1 GTSNPN, CDR2 SVGIG (reference sequence). CDR3 amino acids: CAWSAGASSGANVLTF. For the CDR3, the DNA is TGTGCCTGGAGTGCGGGGGCAAGCTCTGGGGCCAACGTCCTGACTTTC. The full variable domain, with the rest looked up from reference TRBV30 and TRBJ2-6, is SQTIHQWPATLVQPVGSPLSLECTVEGTSNPNLYWYRQAAGRGLQLLFYSVGIGQISSEVPQNLSASRPQDRQFILSSKKLLLSDSGFYLCAWSAGASSGANVLTFGAGSRLTVL.

The gene calls are TRBV9 and TRBJ1-1; TRBD1 aligns across 10 bases. CDR1 is SGDLS, CDR2 YYNGEE, per germline. V lost 3 bases to trimming and J lost 7 bases; unmatched junction nucleotides: 12. This CDR3 is built from 16 residues. The CDR3 reads CASSADLPGQGIEAFF. DNA of the CDR3: TGTGCCAGCAGCGCGGACTTGCCGGGACAGGGGATTGAAGCTTTCTTT. The variable domain in full, completed from reference TRBV9 and TRBJ1-1, reads DSGVTQTPKHLITATGQRVTLRCSPRSGDLSVYWYQQSLDQGLQFLIQYYNGEERAKGNILERFSAQQFPDLHSELNLSSLELGDSALYFCASSADLPGQGIEAFFGQGTRLTVV.

This clone has only a few counts. V is TRBV19 and J is TRBJ1-2; no reliable D call. Germline CDR1 reads LNHDA; CDR2 reads SQIVND (reference sequence). Trimming stripped 7 bases from V and 8 bases from J, with 11 bases between. The CDR3 is 11 residues long. DNA for the CDR3: TGTGCCAGTACGGGATTTGAAGGCTACACCTTC. Its translation is CASTGFEGYTF.

The chain employs TRBV9 and TRBJ2-6; D gene ambiguous. The V and J ends lost 0 bases and 2 bases respectively, with 12 bases between them. Germline lookup yields CDR1 SGDLS and CDR2 YYNGEE. There are 17 residues in the CDR3. CDR3 in amino acids: CASSVGIGPTGANVLTF. The CDR3 nucleotides are TGTGCCAGCAGCGTAGGGATCGGGCCGACTGGGGCCAACGTCCTGACTTTC.

In its sample, this clone was seen a few times. The chain uses TRBV5-1 and TRBJ2-7, with 9 bases that match TRBD2. Per the germline V gene, CDR1 is SGHRS and CDR2 is YFSETQ. The length of the CDR3 is 14 residues. Unmatched junction bases numbered 5, after V lost 5 bases and J lost 2 bases. CDR3 coding DNA: TGCGCCAGCAGACAAATAGCGGGGGCCTACGAGCAGTACTTC. As protein: CASRQIAGAYEQYF.

The table lists this clone with a count of one. This chain links TRBV10-3 with TRBJ1-2; TRBD1 might be the D (5 bases). V lost 7 bases and J lost 2, with 11 bases in between. The CDR3 contains 13 residues. Per germline, CDR1 ENHRY and CDR2 SYGVKD. CDR3 DNA: TGTGCCATCATGGACACATCAAACTATGGCTACACCTTC. Translated, it gives CAIMDTSNYGYTF.

The chain links TRBV9 to TRBJ1-2, with TRBD1 matching 8 bases. The V gene's germline CDR1 is SGDLS and CDR2 YYNGEE. This CDR3 comprises 14 residues. V shed 5 bases and J 6 bases; nucleotides not matched to a gene: 9. The DNA of the CDR3 is TGTGCCAGCAGTGCAAACAGGGGGACGGATGGCTACACCTTC. Its protein is CASSANRGTDGYTF.

V and J are TRBV10-3 and TRBJ2-5; 11 bases align to TRBD2. Germline CDR1 and CDR2: ENHRY and SYGVKD. The CDR3 extends over 17 amino acids. J gave up 2 bases and V 0 bases, and 5 bases lay outside the gene matches. CDR3 coding DNA: TGTGCCATCAGTGAGTCGCCCACTAGCGGGGGACAAGAGACCCAGTACTTC. The encoded protein is CAISESPTSGGQETQYF.

The V gene is TRBV6-5, the J gene TRBJ1-6; a possible D gene is TRBD1 (6 bases). The CDR3 totals 16 residues. V was shortened by 2 bases and J by 7 bases, with 15 bases between the two germline ends. From germline, CDR1 is MNHEY and CDR2 SVGAGI. In nucleotides, the CDR3 is TGTGCCAGCAGTTACGAGCCCACAGGGTTAAATTCACCCCTCCACTTT. Encoded protein: CASSYEPTGLNSPLHF.

The genes are TRBV5-6 and TRBJ1-4; D is unclear. CDR1 is SGHDT, CDR2 YYEEEE, per germline. Trimming took off 0 bases at V and 0 bases at J, with 12 bases between the two ends. The CDR3 loop spans 17 amino acids. The CDR3 DNA sequence: TGTGCCAGCAGCTTGGGGTTTGTAAGCGCAACTAATGAAAAACTGTTTTTT. Translating it yields CASSLGFVSATNEKLFF.

The chain links TRBV7-9 to TRBJ2-5; D is perhaps TRBD1 or TRBD2 (6 bases each). Deletions cut 0 bases from V and 4 bases from J, with 15 bases between. The CDR3 runs to 16 residues. The germline CDR1 and CDR2 sequences are SEHNR and FQNEAQ (reference sequence). CDR3 in amino acids: CASSLAGPGGGETQYF. The DNA for the CDR3 is TGTGCCAGCAGCTTAGCGGGCCCTGGAGGGGGAGAGACCCAGTACTTC. The whole variable domain, remainder taken from reference TRBV7-9 and TRBJ2-5, is DTGVSQNPRHKITKRGQNVTFRCDPISEHNRLYWYRQTLGQGPEFLTYFQNEAQLEKSRLLSDRFSAERPKGSFSTLEIQRTEQGDSAMYLCASSLAGPGGGETQYFGPGTRLLVL.

CDR3: CASSSPSTSGGSDTQYF. CDR3 nucleotide sequence: TGTGCCAGCAGCTCCCCCTCGACTAGCGGGGGATCAGATACGCAGTATTTT. The chain has TRBV7-2 and TRBJ2-3; 12 bases match TRBD2. The CDR3 extends over 17 amino acids. Germline trimming cut 4 bases from V and 4 bases from J; bases unmatched to any gene: 9. CDR1 and CDR2 (germline): SGHTA, FQGNSA.

The V call is TRBV12-5, the J call TRBJ2-5; D is undetermined. This CDR3 contains 13 residues. Trimming pared 8 bases from V and 2 bases from J, leaving 12 bases between. CDR1 and CDR2 from the germline V gene are LGHNT and FRNRAP. The CDR3 loop is CASLTAAQETQYF. CDR3 DNA sequence: TGTGCTAGTTTAACGGCAGCACAAGAGACCCAGTACTTC.

This clone has more than one count but fewer than ten. The rearrangement joins TRBV5-1 to TRBJ1-2; possible D gene TRBD1, 6 bases. The CDR3 has 16 residues. The ends were cut back, 4 bases at V and 2 bases at J, with 18 bases in the middle. Per germline, CDR1 SGHRS and CDR2 YFSETQ. CDR3 coding DNA: TGCGCCAGCAGCCTACAAACAGGGAAGGGGAACTATGGCTACACCTTC. This codes for CASSLQTGKGNYGYTF. The complete variable domain, with remaining parts taken from reference TRBV5-1 and TRBJ1-2, reads KAGVTQTPRYLIKTRGQQVTLSCSPISGHRSVSWYQQTPGQGLQFLFEYFSETQRNKGNFPGRFSGRQFSNSRSEMNVSTLELGDSALYLCASSLQTGKGNYGYTFGSGTRLTVV.

V usage is TRBV7-3 and J usage is TRBJ2-3; D remains ambiguous. The CDR3 has 13 amino acids. CDR1 and CDR2 (germline): SGHTA, FQGTGA. Trimming cost V 4 bases and J 4 bases, with 9 bases left between them. As DNA, the CDR3 is TGTGCCAGCAGCTCCCGTCCAGCAGATACGCAGTATTTT. Protein: CASSSRPADTQYF.

The V and J genes are TRBV19 and TRBJ1-5, with TRBD1 as a possible D gene (5 bases). The V end lost 2 bases, the J end lost 4 bases, and 12 bases lay between the germline ends. Per the germline V gene, CDR1 is LNHDA and CDR2 is SQIVND (reference sequence). The CDR3 runs to 15 residues. CDR3 coding DNA: TGTGCCAGTAGTATATCAGGGTCGGGTAATCAGCCCCAGCATTTT. This sequence encodes CASSISGSGNQPQHF.

The rearrangement uses TRBV6-1 and TRBJ1-4; D perhaps matches TRBD1 (5 bases). V was cut by 7 bases and J by 6 bases, with 18 bases left in between. Looked up from germline, CDR1 is MNHNS and CDR2 is SASEGT. The length of the CDR3 is 15 residues. DNA of the CDR3: TGTGCCAGCAACCTTATGGGGGGAGGGGATGAAAAACTGTTTTTT. This codes for CASNLMGGGDEKLFF.

The rearrangement uses TRBV18 and TRBJ2-5; D is undetermined. With 6 bases removed from V and 2 bases from J, the gap between germline ends came to 10 bases. The CDR3 length is 13 residues. Germline CDR1 KGHSH, CDR2 LQKENI. CDR3 sequence: CASSWATQETQYF. The DNA of the CDR3 is TGTGCCAGCTCGTGGGCAACACAAGAGACCCAGTACTTC.